The next 8 T cell receptor beta chains were all read from a single sample in a study of blood T cells in healthy people across ages. A second PCR, run for roughly 7 to 11 cycles, used a sample-barcoded 5' primer plus a J-beta primer mix. Each CDR3 protein gets one entry after TCRdb re-called the 5' RACE reads with MiXCR. In the table there are roughly 900,000 distinct CDR3 sequences, approximately 49% of which are singletons. The material sequenced was blood. Receptor source: a man aged 30 to 39 in good health.

This sequence joins TRBV27 and TRBJ2-3; 8 positions agree with TRBD2. Germline CDR1 MNHEY, CDR2 SMNVEV (reference sequence). Germline trimming cut 0 bases from V and 9 bases from J; bases unmatched to any gene: 8. There are 15 residues in the CDR3. The CDR3 is CASSLSLGLANTQYF. CDR3 DNA sequence: TGTGCCAGCAGTTTATCCCTCGGACTAGCCAACACGCAGTATTTT.

The J gene is TRBJ1-1, the V gene TRBV25-1, with D perhaps TRBD1 (5 bases). The germline gives CDR1 MGHDK, CDR2 SYGVNS. This CDR3 has 14 residues. Trimming pared 5 bases from V and 7 bases from J, leaving 17 bases between. CDR3 DNA: TGTGCCAGCAGTCGCCATGCCGGGGGGAGTGAAGCTTTCTTT. It specifies CASSRHAGGSEAFF.

This clonotype has just a few counts. This rearrangement joins TRBV20-1 to TRBJ2-3; D unresolved. Trimming stripped 3 bases from V and 3 bases from J, with 7 bases between. Germline CDR1 and CDR2: DFQATT and SNEGSKA (reference sequence). CDR3 length: 12 residues. The CDR3 here is CSARWATDTQYF. CDR3 in DNA: TGCAGTGCTAGGTGGGCGACAGATACGCAGTATTTT.

This chain connects TRBV5-1 to TRBJ2-1; tentatively, D is TRBD1 or TRBD2 (5 bases each). The germline V gene encodes CDR1 SGHRS and CDR2 YFSETQ. This CDR3 is 18 amino acids long. Trimming removed 0 bases at V and 14 bases at J, with 30 bases between. The CDR3: CASSLGLSEAESQTVEFF. DNA for the CDR3: TGCGCCAGCAGCTTGGGTCTCTCCGAAGCGGAGTCTCAGACAGTTGAGTTCTTC.

This chain uses TRBV20-1 with TRBJ1-4; 8 positions match TRBD1. CDR1 and CDR2 from the germline V gene are DFQATT and SNEGSKA (reference sequence). With 2 bases clipped from V and 3 bases from J, the junction kept 5 bases outside the gene matches. The CDR3 sequence is 15 residues long. The CDR3 nucleotides read TGCAGTGCTAGAAATCCGGGACAGGCTAATGAAAAACTGTTTTTT. It specifies CSARNPGQANEKLFF.

The V gene is TRBV7-2, the J gene TRBJ2-5; D possibly uses TRBD1 or TRBD2 (6 bases each). The assigned J gene may be wrong: the sequence end matches TRBJ2-7 better. The CDR3 has 21 residues. The germline V gene encodes CDR1 SGHTA and CDR2 FQGNSA. The CDR3 DNA is TGTGCCAGCAGCTTAGCGAAGGAGGGGGGTACGACAGGTAGCGCAGTCAACGAGCAGTACTTC. Translation gives CASSLAKEGGTTGSAVNEQYF.

This clonotype appeared a few times. The J gene is TRBJ1-2, the V gene TRBV6-5; D is possibly TRBD1 (6 bases). This CDR3 spans 15 amino acids. Trimming shortened V by 0 bases and J by 6 bases, and 14 bases separated the two germline ends. Germline V gene data show CDR1 as MNHEY and CDR2 as SVGAGI. This CDR3 reads CASSYSRGAVDGYTF. CDR3 nucleotide sequence: TGTGCCAGCAGTTACTCCCGGGGGGCGGTGGATGGCTACACCTTC.

This clonotype was detected a few times. The chain joins TRBV7-2 to TRBJ2-7, with 7 nucleotides matching TRBD2. The CDR3 loop spans 15 amino acids. Germline V gives CDR1 SGHTA, CDR2 FQGNSA. With V trimmed by 2 bases and J by 3 bases, 7 bases remained unmatched. DNA of the CDR3: TGTGCCAGCAGCTTACAGCGGGGCGGGGACTACGAGCAGTACTTC. It encodes CASSLQRGGDYEQYF.